This T cell receptor beta chain was captured in a study of T cells expressing NK-cell markers. Notes on the study in general: HCMV specificity of the expanded NKG2C+ T cell clones was not established.

UMIs accompanied the 5'RACE template switching by which TCR beta cDNA was made. TCRdb reprocessed the 5' RACE reads; each CDR3 protein has one entry and no DNA is given. This sample's table has about 260,000 distinct CDR3 sequences. Note on this clonotype: The antigen remains unidentified.

Germline V gene sequence: CDR1 SGHTA, CDR2 FQGNSA. The CDR3 runs 15 residues. This sequence joins TRBV7-2 and TRBJ1-2; as DNA is missing, the TRBD1 call by TCRdb cannot be tested. Sequencing was done on a sample of blood T cells: a sorted CD56 or NKG2C T cell subset, CD4+ or CD8+ T cells, or bulk PBMC T cells (not recorded which). The sequence was collected from a woman between 18 and 69 years old in good health. This CDR3 reads CASSLSPTGGFGYTF.